Below, one T cell receptor (beta chain) is given with its context. What it recognizes is unknown. This sample stems from a study of STAT5B mutations in CD4+ large granular lymphocyte leukemia. Study-wide findings and caveats: Higher CD4+ than CD8+ T-LGLL clonality might reflect small sample size. Patient CD4-sorted repertoires looked more clonal than healthy CD4+ repertoires, even without putative leukemic clones. Compared with healthy controls (2/35), patient top clones favored TRBV06 (8/27). About 24% of private leukemic clonotypes occurred rarely in other patients' non-leukemic repertoires.

Looked up from germline, CDR1 is MDHEN and CDR2 is SYDVKM. The CDR3 is made up of 12 amino acids. The ends were cut back, 4 bases at V and 7 bases at J, with 10 bases in the middle. Clones were read by immunoSEQ multiplex PCR, and TCRdb kept only the in-frame ones, dropping some. The sample shows about 24,000 clones, roughly 70% of them seen only once. The sequencing sample was made of CD4+ T cells from blood buffy coats. V usage is TRBV28 and J usage is TRBJ1-1, with D perhaps TRBD1 (6 bases). The receptor comes from a human donor in good health. The CDR3 region is CASSSHRDEAFF. The DNA for the CDR3 is TGTGCCAGCAGTTCTCACAGGGATGAAGCTTTCTTT.